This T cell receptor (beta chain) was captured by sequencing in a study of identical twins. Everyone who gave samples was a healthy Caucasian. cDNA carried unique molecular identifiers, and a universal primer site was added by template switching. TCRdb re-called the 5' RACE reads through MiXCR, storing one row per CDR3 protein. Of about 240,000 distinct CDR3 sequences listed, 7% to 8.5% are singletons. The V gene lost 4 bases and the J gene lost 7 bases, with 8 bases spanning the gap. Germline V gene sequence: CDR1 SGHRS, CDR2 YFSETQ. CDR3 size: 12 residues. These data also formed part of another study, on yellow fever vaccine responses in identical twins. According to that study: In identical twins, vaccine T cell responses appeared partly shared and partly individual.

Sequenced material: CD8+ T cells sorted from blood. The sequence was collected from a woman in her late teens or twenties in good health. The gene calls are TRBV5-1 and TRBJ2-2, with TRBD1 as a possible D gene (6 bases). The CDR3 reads CASSPTGGELFF. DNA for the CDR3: TGCGCCAGCAGCCCGACAGGCGGGGAGCTGTTTTTT.